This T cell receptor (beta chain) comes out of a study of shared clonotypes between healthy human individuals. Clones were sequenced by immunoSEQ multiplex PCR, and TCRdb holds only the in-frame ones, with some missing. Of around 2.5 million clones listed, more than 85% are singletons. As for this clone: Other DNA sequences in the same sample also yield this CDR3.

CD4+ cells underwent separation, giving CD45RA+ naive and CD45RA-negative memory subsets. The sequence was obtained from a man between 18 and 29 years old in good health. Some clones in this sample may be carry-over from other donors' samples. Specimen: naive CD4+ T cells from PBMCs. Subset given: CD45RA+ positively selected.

The CDR3 spells CASSIRGTDTQYF. For the CDR3, the DNA is TGTGCCAGTAGTATCCGCGGCACAGATACGCAGTATTTT. The chain recombines TRBV19 with TRBJ2-3; the D is unclear. The CDR3 consists of 13 residues. Trimming removed 3 bases at V and 1 base at J, with 5 bases between. Per the germline V gene, CDR1 is LNHDA and CDR2 is SQIVND (reference sequence).